This T cell receptor beta chain was documented in a study of blood T cells in healthy people across ages. The germline V gene has CDR1 DFQATT and CDR2 SNEGSKA (reference sequence). The V and J ends lost 2 bases and 6 bases, in that order; junction bases with no gene match: 3. The CDR3 extends over 13 amino acids. As to this clonotype: Its antigen is as yet unknown.

Broader study findings: Higher diversity and more naive CD4+ cells were features of long-lived donors, compared to aged donors. Older individuals had lower TCR beta diversity per million T cells (the decline was roughly linear).

With a J-beta primer mix and a sample-barcoded 5' primer, a second PCR ran about 7 to 12 cycles. TCRdb ran MiXCR on the 5' RACE reads and lists one entry per CDR3 protein. The data contain nearly 1 million distinct CDR3 sequences, 45% to 60% of them singletons. The receptor comes from a woman aged 60-75 years in good health. The specimen sequenced was blood. The J gene is TRBJ2-2, the V gene TRBV20-1; 7 bases map to TRBD2. CDR3 in amino acids: CSARRRESGELFF. DNA for the CDR3: TGCAGTGCTAGAAGGCGGGAGTCCGGGGAGCTGTTTTTT.